What follows describes a single T cell receptor beta chain. This specimen comes from a study of cytomegalovirus exposure and HLA in healthy donors. Amplification used 60 Vbeta primers and 13 Jbeta primers. This table comes from immunoSEQ multiplex PCR, and its TCRdb copy is limited to in-frame clones, with some not included. The sample gives roughly 200,000 clones, roughly 73% of which show up once; 2% to 2.5% is in the top ten. The sequence derives from a woman aged 25-40 years in good health and CMV-seropositive. What was sequenced was PBMCs.

Here the CDR3 reads CASSLILEYGTQYF. The CDR3 nucleotides read TGTGCCAGCAGCCTAATCCTAGAATATGGGACCCAGTACTTC. This chain connects TRBV14 to TRBJ2-5; D ambiguous. The length of the CDR3 is 14 residues. From germline, CDR1 is SGHDN and CDR2 FVKESK. The ends were cut back, 4 bases at V and 7 bases at J, with 16 bases in the middle.